The source of this T cell receptor beta chain is a study of neurological immune-mediated disorders. The making of cDNA relied on 5'RACE with 10-nucleotide random UMIs. TCRdb fed the 5' RACE reads into MiXCR, producing one record per CDR3 protein. The sample yields approximately 50,000 distinct CDR3 sequences, 5.8% seen once. The germline V gene has CDR1 MRHNA and CDR2 SNTAGT. The V segment lost 6 bases and the J segment 4 bases; nucleotides outside the gene matches: 5. There are 15 residues in the CDR3. The chain couples TRBV6-4 to TRBJ2-3, with 12 bases fitting TRBD2. The clonotype originates from a woman between 18 and 29 years old with multiple sclerosis. Sample: CD4+ T cells from blood. The CDR3 reads CASRATSGGPDTQYF. As DNA, the CDR3 is TGTGCCAGCAGAGCGACTAGCGGGGGCCCAGATACGCAGTATTTT.